The text below deals with one T cell receptor beta chain. Per the study methods: Nucleated cell counts were estimated from reference gene primer amplification. The data were produced by immunoSEQ multiplex PCR, yet TCRdb's version contains in-frame clones alone and is incomplete. The D gene and trimming were derived from the DNA, and the V and J assignments and clone size from that table. The sample has 30,000 to 40,000 clones; 88% are singletons. This sample is part of a study of blood T cell repertoires in COVID-19. What was sequenced was peripheral blood. This sequence was found in a man aged 60 to 69 with active COVID-19.

The CDR3 DNA follows: TGTGCTAGTGGTTCTCGGGACAGGGGGCTAAACAATGAGCAGTTCTTC. Its translation: CASGSRDRGLNNEQFF. V gene TRBV12-5 combines with J gene TRBJ2-1, with 12 positions matching TRBD1. With V trimmed by 4 bases and J by 5 bases, 6 bases remained unmatched. The CDR3 covers 16 residues. Per the germline V gene, CDR1 is LGHNT and CDR2 is FRNRAP.